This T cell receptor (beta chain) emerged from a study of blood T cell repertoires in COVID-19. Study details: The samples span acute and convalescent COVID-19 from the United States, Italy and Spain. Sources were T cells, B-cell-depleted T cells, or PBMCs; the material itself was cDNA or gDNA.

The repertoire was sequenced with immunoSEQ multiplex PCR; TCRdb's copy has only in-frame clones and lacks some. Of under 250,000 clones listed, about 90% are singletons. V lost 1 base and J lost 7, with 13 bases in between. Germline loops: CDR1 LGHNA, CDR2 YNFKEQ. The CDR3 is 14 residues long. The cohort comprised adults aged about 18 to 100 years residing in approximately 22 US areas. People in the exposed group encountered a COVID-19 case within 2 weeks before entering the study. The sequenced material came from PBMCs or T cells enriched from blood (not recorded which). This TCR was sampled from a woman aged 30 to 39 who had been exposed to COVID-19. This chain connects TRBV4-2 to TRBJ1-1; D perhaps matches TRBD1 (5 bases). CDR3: CASSQVSGKDEAFF. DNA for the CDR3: TGTGCCAGCAGCCAAGTTTCAGGGAAAGATGAAGCTTTCTTT.